The next 12 T cell receptor beta chains were all read from a single sample in a study of early T cells in non-severe SARS-CoV-2 infection. Using its own MiXCR run on the 5' RACE reads, TCRdb lists one record per CDR3 protein. The sample has approximately 62,000 distinct CDR3 sequences, approximately 12% seen once. The sample was whole blood. These receptors came from an adult who was a healthcare worker with PCR-confirmed SARS-CoV-2 infection or an uninfected control (not recorded which).

The chain combines TRBV7-8 with TRBJ2-3; D is unclear. V was clipped by 1 base and J by 7 bases, with 9 bases between them. Germline CDR1 SGHVS, CDR2 FQNEAQ. CDR3 length equals 13 residues. The CDR3 region is CASSLGPFNTQYF. CDR3 bases: TGTGCCAGCAGCTTAGGGCCCTTTAATACGCAGTATTTT.

This clonotype was counted only a few times. V is TRBV6-5 and J is TRBJ1-1; D remains unclear. This CDR3 contains 14 residues. Germline CDR1 is MNHEY and CDR2 is SVGAGI. Deletions cut 3 bases from V and 1 base from J, with 9 bases between. Written as DNA, the CDR3 is TGTGCCAGCAGTTATTCCCAGCGGAACACTGAAGCTTTCTTT. Residues: CASSYSQRNTEAFF.

This clonotype was observed a handful of times. This chain joins TRBV11-2 and TRBJ2-1; D may be TRBD2 (5 bases). This CDR3 region has 12 residues. V was trimmed by 0 bases and J by 9 bases, leaving 6 bases between them. Germline V gene data show CDR1 as SGHAT and CDR2 as FQNNGV. This CDR3 reads CASSLDRGEQFF. The CDR3 DNA follows: TGTGCCAGCAGCTTAGATCGGGGTGAGCAGTTCTTC.

This clonotype showed up just a few times. This rearrangement joins TRBV7-3 to TRBJ2-3; 7 bases agree with TRBD2. Germline CDR1 is SGHTA and CDR2 is FQGTGA. J gave up 2 bases and V 5 bases, and 4 bases lay outside the gene matches. This CDR3 has 14 residues. CDR3: CASSPSGNTDTQYF. Here the CDR3 DNA reads TGTGCCAGCAGCCCCAGCGGGAACACAGATACGCAGTATTTT.

This sequence joins TRBV9 and TRBJ2-3, with 15 bases identical to TRBD2. The CDR3 spans 17 residues. Germline V gene sequence: CDR1 SGDLS, CDR2 YYNGEE. V lost 3 bases, J lost 4 bases, and 6 bases stayed unmatched. CDR3 loop: CASSAGTSGRSSDTQYF. In DNA form, the CDR3 reads TGTGCCAGCAGCGCCGGGACTAGCGGGAGGAGCTCAGATACGCAGTATTTT.

This clonotype was counted ten times or more. V and J are TRBV9 and TRBJ2-1; 10 positions agree with TRBD2. The CDR3 is 18 amino acids. Trimming cost V 0 bases and J 2 bases; bases outside gene matches: 8. Looked up from germline, CDR1 is SGDLS and CDR2 is YYNGEE. This CDR3 is CASSVGASGSPPYNEQFF. The CDR3 nucleotides are TGTGCCAGCAGCGTAGGGGCTAGCGGGAGCCCCCCCTACAATGAGCAGTTCTTC.

Ten or more counts support this clonotype. J is TRBJ1-3 and V is TRBV9; D perhaps matches TRBD1 (6 bases). The germline CDR1 and CDR2 sequences are SGDLS and YYNGEE. This CDR3 has 16 amino acids. The ends were cut back, 4 bases at V and 1 base at J, with 15 bases in the middle. The chain's CDR3 is CASSPRLGTSGNTIYF. CDR3 DNA sequence: TGTGCCAGCAGCCCCAGATTGGGGACATCTGGAAACACCATATATTTT.

This rearrangement joins TRBV29-1 to TRBJ2-2, with TRBD1 as a possible D gene (6 bases). Germline loops: CDR1 SQVTM, CDR2 ANQGSEA. The CDR3 consists of 14 residues. The V and J ends lost 7 bases and 0 bases respectively, with 12 bases between them. Here the CDR3 reads CSAKGHPNTGELFF. The CDR3 DNA reads TGCAGCGCTAAGGGACATCCGAACACCGGGGAGCTGTTTTTT.

This clonotype was found a few times. The V call is TRBV7-9, the J call TRBJ2-1, with D perhaps matching TRBD1 (5 bases). The CDR3 spans 14 residues. Trimming stripped 4 bases from V and 7 bases from J, with 14 bases between. Germline V CDR1 and CDR2: SEHNR, FQNEAQ (reference sequence). Here the CDR3 DNA reads TGTGCCAGCAGCTCCGAAAGGGGTGCGAATGAGCAGTTCTTC. Amino acid sequence: CASSSERGANEQFF.

The table lists this clonotype with a few counts. The J gene is TRBJ1-1, the V gene TRBV28; 7 nucleotides line up with TRBD1. Germline-derived CDR1 and CDR2 are MDHEN and SYDVKM. Trimming at V came to 6 bases and at J to 0 bases, leaving 7 bases not matched to a gene. The CDR3 spans 15 residues. The CDR3 DNA follows: TGTGCCAGCAGCATGACAGGGTTGGTGAACACTGAAGCTTTCTTT. It is translated as CASSMTGLVNTEAFF.

This clonotype was seen only a few times. The chain couples TRBV20-1 to TRBJ1-6, with 7 bases lining up with TRBD1. Looked up from germline, CDR1 is DFQATT and CDR2 is SNEGSKA (reference sequence). Losses at the gene ends were 2 bases for V and 7 bases for J; bases not matched to a gene: 5. CDR3 length: 14 amino acids. This CDR3 is CSARPGTENSPLHF. The CDR3 DNA reads TGCAGTGCTAGACCAGGGACAGAGAATTCACCCCTCCACTTT.

At least ten counts were recorded for this clonotype. V gene TRBV20-1 combines with J gene TRBJ2-1; 10 bases line up with TRBD2. Germline trimming cut 0 bases from V and 3 bases from J; bases unmatched to any gene: 11. The CDR3 is 18 amino acids. Germline-derived CDR1 and CDR2 are DFQATT and SNEGSKA (reference sequence). CDR3 sequence reads: CSARDLVNSGRDYNEQFF. The DNA for the CDR3 is TGCAGTGCTAGAGATCTCGTTAACAGCGGGAGGGACTACAATGAGCAGTTCTTC.